The clone carrying this T cell receptor beta chain came up once. Antigen unknown. These data come from a study of shared clonotypes between healthy human individuals. Study outcomes and limitations: Rarefaction exposed incomplete sorted-subset sequencing despite large depth.

This CDR3 spans 14 amino acids. Germline assignment: CDR1 LNHNV and CDR2 YYDKDF (reference sequence). V shed 0 bases and J shed 4 bases, with 10 bases lying between them. Per sorted-subset replicate PCR, input was 200 to 250 ng DNA, representing roughly 28,000 T cell genomes. The protocol was immunoSEQ multiplex PCR, while the TCRdb copy is restricted to in-frame clones and leaves out a portion. The data hold 2 million to 2.5 million clones, with just over 90% observed a single time. This sequence joins TRBV15 and TRBJ2-7; TRBD2 is a possible D gene (5 bases). Sequenced sample: naive CD4+ T cells from PBMCs. Subset given: CD45RA+ positively selected. The sequence was obtained from a man aged 18 to 29 in good health. Some clones in this sample may be carry-over from other donors' samples. The CDR3 sequence: CATSREFGSYEQYF. Here the CDR3 DNA reads TGTGCCACCAGCAGAGAGTTTGGGAGTTACGAGCAGTACTTC. The variable domain in full, with the rest retrieved from reference TRBV15 and TRBJ2-7, is DAMVIQNPRYQVTQFGKPVTLSCSQTLNHNVMYWYQQKSSQAPKLLFHYYDKDFNNEADTPDNFQSRRPNTSFCFLDIRSPGLGDTAMYLCATSREFGSYEQYFGPGTRLTVT.